Below, 5 T cell receptor beta chains from the same sample are listed, as sequenced in a study of cytomegalovirus exposure and HLA in healthy donors. The PCR had 60 Vbeta and 13 Jbeta primers. Data came from immunoSEQ multiplex PCR; TCRdb stores just in-frame clones and leaves some out. In the table there are 140,000 to 150,000 clones, around 65% of which are singletons. Sample: PBMCs. These receptors were taken from a male donor in good health and CMV-seronegative.

The J gene is TRBJ2-6, the V gene TRBV7-2; 7 nucleotides align to TRBD1. Germline V gene data show CDR1 as SGHTA and CDR2 as FQGNSA. This CDR3 contains 18 residues. V gave up 0 bases and J gave up 4 bases; unmatched junction bases: 9. CDR3 DNA sequence: TGTGCCAGCAGCTTAGCTGGGGTGACAGGGTCAGGGGCCAACGTCCTGACTTTC. Translating gives CASSLAGVTGSGANVLTF.

The chain combines TRBV7-9 with TRBJ1-2; TRBD1 agrees at 8 bases. V lost 9 bases and J lost 3; bases outside the gene matches: 6. CDR1 SEHNR and CDR2 FQNEAQ come from the germline V gene (reference sequence). This CDR3 spans 13 amino acids. The CDR3 DNA is TGTGCCAGTACGACACAGGGGGACTATGGCTACACCTTC. Its translation is CASTTQGDYGYTF.

This clone was seen a single time. This chain connects TRBV5-8 to TRBJ2-5; D is undetermined. Trimming stripped 1 base from V and 7 bases from J, with 8 bases between. Germline-derived CDR1 and CDR2 are SGHTS and YDEGEE. This CDR3 has 12 amino acids. This CDR3 reads CASSLTVRTQYF. CDR3 nucleotide sequence: TGTGCCAGCAGCTTGACAGTCCGGACCCAGTACTTC.

The chain combines TRBV4-2 with TRBJ1-2; 8 bases align to TRBD1. This CDR3 region has 14 residues. From germline, CDR1 is LGHNA and CDR2 YNFKEQ. After removal of 4 bases from V and 6 bases from J, the junction contained 7 bases not matched to a gene. In DNA, the CDR3 is TGTGCCAGCAGCCCCATTGGGACAGGTGATGGCTACACCTTC. Amino acid sequence: CASSPIGTGDGYTF.

This clone has more than one count but fewer than ten. The chain couples TRBV5-8 to TRBJ2-7; maybe TRBD1 (5 bases). This CDR3 is built from 17 residues. V gave up 4 bases and J gave up 3 bases, with 23 bases separating them. Per germline, CDR1 SGHTS and CDR2 YDEGEE. CDR3 nucleotide sequence: TGTGCCAGCAGCAGGCAGCTACGGACATCGTGGGGCTACGAGCAGTACTTC. It translates to CASSRQLRTSWGYEQYF.